This is a list of T cell receptor beta chains from one sample in a study of CD8 T cells in ankylosing spondylitis. TCRdb fed the 5' RACE reads into MiXCR, producing one record per CDR3 protein. The table shows roughly 350,000 distinct CDR3 sequences, with roughly 8% occurring only once. Input material: blood, either unsorted or a sorted T cell fraction (not recorded which). Receptors originate from a male donor with ankylosing spondylitis. Each CDR3 is given without its conserved first and last residue. Fields, in order: J gene, V gene, clone size, CDR3 protein. A row's size may be missing; if present it is once, few, many or a size class.

J: TRBJ2-1
V: TRBV2
size: few
CDR3: ASRPTLAGGGYNEQF

J: TRBJ2-2
V: TRBV7-3
size: -
CDR3: ASSLYESNTLTGELF

J: TRBJ2-7
V: TRBV20-1
size: few
CDR3: SAPRPSGTYEQY

J: TRBJ1-1
V: TRBV16
size: few
CDR3: ASSARGQTEAF

J: TRBJ1-3
V: TRBV5-5
size: -
CDR3: ASSLATGTGNTIY

J: TRBJ1-1
V: TRBV5-1
size: -
CDR3: ASSLDQIMNTEAF

J: TRBJ2-6
V: TRBV29-1
size: many
CDR3: SVVGDSGANVLT

J: TRBJ1-5
V: TRBV6-5
size: many
CDR3: ASSFRGVPLNQPQH

J: TRBJ2-1
V: TRBV7-2
size: few
CDR3: ASSIGRASGNNEQF

J: TRBJ1-6
V: TRBV7-8
size: few
CDR3: ASSLWQSNSPLH

J: TRBJ1-1
V: TRBV3-1
size: few
CDR3: ASSQDLGRNEAF

J: TRBJ2-1
V: TRBV12-3/TRBV12-4
size: few
CDR3: ASSFLGPNGLYNEQF

J: TRBJ2-3
V: TRBV12-3/TRBV12-4
size: -
CDR3: ASSPGLAGGTTDTQY

J: TRBJ2-2
V: TRBV7-6
size: -
CDR3: ASSSQRNTGELF

J: TRBJ1-2
V: TRBV9
size: -
CDR3: ASSVAPGESGGYT

J: TRBJ2-3
V: TRBV5-1
size: -
CDR3: ASSRDGTGFTDTQY

J: TRBJ1-1
V: TRBV6-2/TRBV6-3
size: many
CDR3: ASRGTAHNQGPF

J: TRBJ2-3
V: TRBV7-3
size: -
CDR3: ASSLTGQISTDTQY

J: TRBJ1-2
V: TRBV25-1
size: few
CDR3: ASSESGLGGYT

J: TRBJ2-7
V: TRBV11-2
size: few
CDR3: ASSLVSGGNYEQY

J: TRBJ2-3
V: TRBV7-9
size: -
CDR3: ASSLGVAADTQY

J: TRBJ1-5
V: TRBV2
size: -
CDR3: ASSPDRGYQPQH

J: TRBJ1-5
V: TRBV29-1
size: many
CDR3: SVQGIGSQPQH

J: TRBJ1-2
V: TRBV12-3/TRBV12-4
size: many
CDR3: ASSFLRGNYGYT

J: TRBJ1-5
V: TRBV27
size: many
CDR3: ASSLVRDQPQH

J: TRBJ2-1
V: TRBV3-1
size: -
CDR3: ASTSSGRGNEQF

J: TRBJ2-3
V: TRBV12-3/TRBV12-4
size: -
CDR3: ASSLVGLAGEPSTDTQY

J: TRBJ2-3
V: TRBV29-1
size: many
CDR3: SAQAAGTDTQY

J: TRBJ2-5
V: TRBV20-1
size: few
CDR3: SVHPRTGLRETQY

J: TRBJ1-4
V: TRBV5-1
size: -
CDR3: ASRSQGATNEKLF

J: TRBJ2-1
V: TRBV6-1
size: many
CDR3: ASGRDRAYNEQF

J: TRBJ2-5
V: TRBV27
size: many
CDR3: ASSFGGRQETQY

J: TRBJ2-1
V: TRBV20-1
size: many
CDR3: SARDSGLAGVLGDEQF

J: TRBJ1-1
V: TRBV20-1
size: few
CDR3: SARDGGVLNTEAF

J: TRBJ1-1
V: TRBV5-1
size: many
CDR3: ASRLTGEYTEAF

J: TRBJ2-1
V: TRBV7-2
size: few
CDR3: ASSLEARETEQF

J: TRBJ2-5
V: TRBV27
size: few
CDR3: ASSLTSLAETQY

J: TRBJ2-2
V: TRBV20-1
size: few
CDR3: SARDSKEINTGELF

J: TRBJ2-3
V: TRBV7-1
size: -
CDR3: ASSSPREGASGRRPTSTDTQY

J: TRBJ2-7
V: TRBV11-2
size: few
CDR3: ASSRTAGYEQY

J: TRBJ2-2
V: TRBV7-2
size: -
CDR3: ASSKGVANTGELF

J: TRBJ2-1
V: TRBV15
size: -
CDR3: ATSREAGVGEQF

J: TRBJ2-7
V: TRBV12-3/TRBV12-4
size: few
CDR3: ASSSRDRVFVEQY

J: TRBJ2-1
V: TRBV24-1
size: -
CDR3: ATSDPTGGRTYNEQF

J: TRBJ2-1
V: TRBV24-1
size: many
CDR3: ATGGGNEQF

J: TRBJ1-2
V: TRBV7-2
size: few
CDR3: ASSLETRRYGYT

J: TRBJ2-2
V: TRBV5-1
size: many
CDR3: ASSLLAGANTGELF

J: TRBJ2-7
V: TRBV20-1
size: few
CDR3: SARDIRVGTGVSEQY

J: TRBJ2-1
V: TRBV7-3
size: -
CDR3: ASSLLPLQSSYNEQF

J: TRBJ2-2
V: TRBV2
size: many
CDR3: ASRALRWGGELF

J: TRBJ2-3
V: TRBV10-3
size: once
CDR3: VSLNTQY

J: TRBJ2-1
V: TRBV5-1
size: many
CDR3: ASSPMEGGYNEQF